These T cell receptor beta chains were read from a single sample in a study of blood T cell repertoires in COVID-19. Assay used: immunoSEQ multiplex PCR; TCRdb lists only in-frame clones, some missing. The profile covers under 30,000 clones, with nearly 90% appearing a single time and more than 9% taken by the ten largest. Sequencing was done on a sample of peripheral blood. These TCRs come from a human donor in a cohort sampled during active COVID-19. The CDR3 runs from the conserved cysteine through the conserved F or W. D genes are given only for firm matches. Expanded clones get a size class; other rows say once, few or many, or leave the size out.

>once|TRBJ2-5|TRBV18|-
TGTGCCAGCTCACCGTTCGAGGTTCAAGAGACCCAGTACTTC
CASSPFEVQETQYF
>once|TRBJ1-1|TRBV3-1/TRBV3-2|-
TGTGCCAGCAGCCAGGGGGCCGGGACTGAAGCTTTCTTT
CASSQGAGTEAFF
>-|TRBJ1-5|TRBV7-8|TRBD1
TGTGCCAGCAGCATCGGGACAGGGGAGAATCAGCCCCAGCATTTT
CASSIGTGENQPQHF
>-|TRBJ1-6|TRBV2|-
TGTGCCACCACCTGGGGCAGCAATTCACCCCTCCACTTT
CATTWGSNSPLHF
>-|TRBJ1-1|TRBV28|TRBD1
TGTGCCGTTCCGGGACAGGGGGCCGGAGGGACTGAAGCTTTCTTT
CAVPGQGAGGTEAFF
>-|TRBJ2-7|TRBV27|-
TGTGCCAGCAGTCCCCTCTCCAGAACGGGCTACGAGCAGTACTTC
CASSPLSRTGYEQYF
>-|TRBJ1-3|TRBV5-4|-
TGTGCCAGCAGCCTGGGACAATCATCTGGAAACACCATATATTTT
CASSLGQSSGNTIYF
>-|TRBJ2-2|TRBV12-5|-
TGTGCTAGTGCCCCCCCGGGATTTAGTAGCACCGGGGAGCTGTTTTTT
CASAPPGFSSTGELFF
>-|TRBJ1-1|TRBV19|-
TGTGCCAGTACCCAAGAACGAAGTGCAGGGCTTACTGAAGCTTTCTTT
CASTQERSAGLTEAFF
>-|TRBJ1-1|TRBV9|TRBD1
TGTGCCAGCAGCGAACAGGGGGCGGGGAGAGTGGGCACTGAAGCTTTCTTT
CASSEQGAGRVGTEAFF
>-|TRBJ2-7|TRBV4-1|-
TGCGCCAGCAGCCATAGCACAGCGGACTCCTACGAGCAGTACTTC
CASSHSTADSYEQYF
>-|TRBJ2-7|TRBV5-1|TRBD2
TGCGCCAGCAGCCCCCCTAGCGGCATACACCACGAGCAGTACTTC
CASSPPSGIHHEQYF
>-|TRBJ2-6|TRBV7-6|-
TGTGCCAGCAGCTTAGTGGCATCTGGGGCCAACGTCCTGACTTTC
CASSLVASGANVLTF
>-|TRBJ2-3|TRBV4-2|TRBD2
TGTGCCAGCAGCAAAGGGCAGGGAGGGAGCACAGATACGCAGTATTTT
CASSKGQGGSTDTQYF
>-|TRBJ1-1|TRBV25-1|TRBD1
TGTGCCAGCAGCGCGGGACAGGGGGGGACTGAAGCTTTCTTT
CASSAGQGGTEAFF
>-|TRBJ2-5|TRBV7-2|-
TGTGCCAGCAGCTTATGGTCGAGGGAGACCCAGTACTTC
CASSLWSRETQYF
>-|TRBJ2-2|TRBV7-9|TRBD1
TGTGCCAGCAGCGTTCCCGGGACAGCGAACACCGGGGAGCTGTTTTTT
CASSVPGTANTGELFF
>-|TRBJ2-7|TRBV3-1/TRBV3-2|-
TGTGCCAGCAGCCAACAGGGGAGGGGAGGATACGAGCAGTACTTC
CASSQQGRGGYEQYF
>-|TRBJ1-2|TRBV5-6|TRBD1
TGTGCCAGCAGCTGGAGGACAGGGGAGGGCACCTTC
CASSWRTGEGTF
>-|TRBJ2-2|TRBV28|-
TGTGCCAGCAGGGGGCCCGCGTGGGGGCTGAACAGGACCGGGGAGCTGTTTTTT
CASRGPAWGLNRTGELFF
>-|TRBJ2-2|TRBV10-3|-
TGTGCCGGAGGGCAGGACAACACCGGGGAGCTGTTTTTT
CAGGQDNTGELFF
>-|TRBJ2-3|TRBV5-1|-
TGCGCCAGCAGCTTCGGGGATACGCAGTATTTT
CASSFGDTQYF
>-|TRBJ2-4|TRBV4-1|TRBD2
TGCGCCAGCAGCCAAGTGGCGGGGGAGAAAGCCAAAAACATTCAGTACTTC
CASSQVAGEKAKNIQYF
>-|TRBJ1-5|TRBV5-5|TRBD1
TGTGCCAGCAGCTGGACAGGTTATCAGCCCCAGCATTTT
CASSWTGYQPQHF
>-|TRBJ2-2|TRBV2|-
TGTGCCAGCAGATACGGGGGAAACACCGGGGAGCTGTTTTTT
CASRYGGNTGELFF
>-|TRBJ2-7|TRBV19|TRBD1
TGTGCCAGTACGCCTGGACAGGGCGTCTACGAGCAGTACTTC
CASTPGQGVYEQYF
>-|TRBJ1-3|TRBV28|-
TGTGCCAGCAGGCGGGGAGTTGGAAACACCATATATTTT
CASRRGVGNTIYF
>-|TRBJ1-3|TRBV28|-
TGTGCCAGCAGTGCGACACGTGGAAACACCATATATTTT
CASSATRGNTIYF
>-|TRBJ2-2|TRBV7-9|TRBD1
TGTGCCAGCAGAAACAGGGGGCGTAGCGGGGAGCTGTTTTTT
CASRNRGRSGELFF
>few|TRBJ1-2|TRBV25-1|TRBD1
TGTGCCAGCAGTGGGGACAGCTTACCTAACTATGGCTACACCTTC
CASSGDSLPNYGYTF
>few|TRBJ1-6|TRBV7-9|-
TGTGCCAGCAGCTTAGGGGGAGGGAGGAATTCACCCCTCCACTTT
CASSLGGGRNSPLHF
>-|TRBJ2-7|TRBV2|TRBD1
TGTGCCAGCAGAACGGGACAGGCCTCCTACGAGCAGTACTTC
CASRTGQASYEQYF
>-|TRBJ2-7|TRBV29-1|TRBD1
TGCAGCACTACTCAGGACAGGTTCGACGAGCAGTACTTC
CSTTQDRFDEQYF
>-|TRBJ1-1|TRBV9|-
TGTGCCAGCAGCGCCCCCGCGGAGGGACGTCTGAACACTGAAGCTTTCTTT
CASSAPAEGRLNTEAFF
>-|TRBJ1-4|TRBV29-1|TRBD1
TGCAGCGTTGATATAGGGGGCAGTGAAAAACTGTTTTTT
CSVDIGGSEKLFF
>-|TRBJ1-1|TRBV7-9|TRBD1
TGTGCCAGCAGCCCGGACAGGGCGCCACTATTT
CASSPDRAPLF
>-|TRBJ1-1|TRBV10-3|-
TGTGCCATCAGTGCACAGGGAGATGCTGAAGCTTTCTTT
CAISAQGDAEAFF
>-|TRBJ2-7|TRBV5-1|-
TGCGCCAGCAGCTTGGCCCCGACAGGTAACACCTACGAGCAGTACTTC
CASSLAPTGNTYEQYF
>-|TRBJ2-4|TRBV23-1|TRBD2
TGCGCCAGCAGTCATCTAGCGGGGGGGAGAAACATTCAGTACTTC
CASSHLAGGRNIQYF
>once|TRBJ2-5|TRBV7-7|-
TGTGCTAGCAGCCAGGGAAGGGGGATTGGAGAGACCCAGTACTTC
CASSQGRGIGETQYF
>-|TRBJ2-4|TRBV4-3|-
TGCGCCAGCAGCCAAGATGTGAGGCAAAACATTCAGTACTTC
CASSQDVRQNIQYF
>-|TRBJ2-3|TRBV7-2|-
TGTGCCAGCAGCTCAAGCCACAGTGGTACAGATACGCAGTATTTT
CASSSSHSGTDTQYF
>-|TRBJ1-4|TRBV12-3/TRBV12-4|-
TGTGCCAGCAGTTCGCAACAAATTGAAAAACTGTTTTTT
CASSSQQIEKLFF
>-|TRBJ1-2|TRBV16|-
TGTGCCAGCAGCCCGCAGGGAAACTATGGCTACACCTTC
CASSPQGNYGYTF
>-|TRBJ1-5|TRBV19|TRBD1
TGTGCCAGTAGTATTCAGACAGGGAATCAGCCCCAGCATTTT
CASSIQTGNQPQHF
>-|TRBJ1-5|TRBV30|TRBD1
TGTGCCTGGGGACAGGGAGGAGGTCAGCCCCAGCATTTT
CAWGQGGGQPQHF
>few|TRBJ1-6|TRBV5-4|-
TGTGCCAGCAGCCTGGAGCTGAGCTCCTATAATTCACCCCTCCACTTT
CASSLELSSYNSPLHF
>-|TRBJ2-3|TRBV6-1|-
TGTGCCAGCAGTGACCAGGCAGGAGATACGCAGTATTTT
CASSDQAGDTQYF